This T cell receptor (beta chain) was found in a study of blood T cell repertoires in COVID-19. Here immunoSEQ multiplex PCR was the method, and the copy in TCRdb shows in-frame clones only, minus some. The sample lists roughly 290,000 clones, 70% to 90% occurring once. V lost 5 bases to trimming and J lost 3 bases, with 16 bases between them. CDR1 is SNHLY, CDR2 FYNNEI, per germline. The CDR3 runs to 15 residues. Sequenced sample: PBMCs or T cells enriched from blood (not recorded which). This chain connects TRBV2 to TRBJ1-2; D not certain. This clonotype was obtained from a woman in her thirties who had recovered from COVID-19. Written as DNA, the CDR3 is TGTGCCAGCAGTTCGTCGGGAATCTTGGACTATGGCTACACCTTC. It encodes CASSSSGILDYGYTF.